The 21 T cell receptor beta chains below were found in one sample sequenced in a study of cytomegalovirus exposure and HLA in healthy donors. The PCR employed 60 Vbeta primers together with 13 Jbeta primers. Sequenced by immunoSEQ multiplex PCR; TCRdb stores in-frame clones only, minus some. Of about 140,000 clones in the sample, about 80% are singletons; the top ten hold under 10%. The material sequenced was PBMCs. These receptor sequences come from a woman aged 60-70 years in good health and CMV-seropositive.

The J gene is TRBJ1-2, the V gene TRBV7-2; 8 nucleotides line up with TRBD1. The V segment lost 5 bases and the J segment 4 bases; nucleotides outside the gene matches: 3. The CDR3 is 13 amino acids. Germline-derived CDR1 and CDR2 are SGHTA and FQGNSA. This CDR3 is CASSRDRGYGYTF. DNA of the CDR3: TGTGCCAGCAGCCGCGACAGGGGCTATGGCTACACCTTC. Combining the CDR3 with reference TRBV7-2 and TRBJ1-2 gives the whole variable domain GAGVSQSPSNKVTEKGKDVELRCDPISGHTALYWYRQSLGQGLEFLIYFQGNSAPDKSGLPSDRFSAERTGGSVSTLTIQRTQQEDSAVYLCASSRDRGYGYTFGSGTRLTVV.

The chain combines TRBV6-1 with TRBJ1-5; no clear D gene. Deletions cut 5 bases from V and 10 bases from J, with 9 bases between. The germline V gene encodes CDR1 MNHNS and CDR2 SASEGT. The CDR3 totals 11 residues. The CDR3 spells CASSRPGPQHF. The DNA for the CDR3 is TGTGCCAGCAGTCGCCCGGGACCCCAGCATTTT.

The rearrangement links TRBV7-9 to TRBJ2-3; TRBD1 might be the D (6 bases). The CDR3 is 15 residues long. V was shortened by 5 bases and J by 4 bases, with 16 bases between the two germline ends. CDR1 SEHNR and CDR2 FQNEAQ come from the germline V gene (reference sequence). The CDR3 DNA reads TGTGCCAGCAGCAAAACAGGGTTCGTTGCAGATACGCAGTATTTT. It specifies CASSKTGFVADTQYF.

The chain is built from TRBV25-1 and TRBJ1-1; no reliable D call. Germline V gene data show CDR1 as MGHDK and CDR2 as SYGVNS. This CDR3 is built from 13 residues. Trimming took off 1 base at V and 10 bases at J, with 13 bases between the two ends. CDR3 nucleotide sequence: TGTGCCAGCAGTGAATCGGGCAGAGCGGCAGCTTTCTTT. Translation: CASSESGRAAAFF.

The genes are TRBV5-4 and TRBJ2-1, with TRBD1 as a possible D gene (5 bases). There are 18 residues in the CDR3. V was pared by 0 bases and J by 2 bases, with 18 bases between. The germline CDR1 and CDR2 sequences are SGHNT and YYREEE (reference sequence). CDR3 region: CASSLVGQGIAPYNEQFF. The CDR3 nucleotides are TGTGCCAGCAGCTTGGTGGGGCAGGGTATTGCCCCCTACAATGAGCAGTTCTTC.

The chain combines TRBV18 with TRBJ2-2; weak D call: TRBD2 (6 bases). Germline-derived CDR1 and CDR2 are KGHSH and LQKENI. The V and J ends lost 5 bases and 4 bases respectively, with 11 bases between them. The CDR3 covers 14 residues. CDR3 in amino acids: CASSALEGTGELFF. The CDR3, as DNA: TGTGCCAGCTCAGCCCTGGAGGGCACCGGGGAGCTGTTTTTT.

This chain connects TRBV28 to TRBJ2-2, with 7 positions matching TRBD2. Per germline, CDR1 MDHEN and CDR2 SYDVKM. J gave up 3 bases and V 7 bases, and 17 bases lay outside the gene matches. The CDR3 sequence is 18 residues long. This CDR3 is CASTHPLHGLDDTGELFF. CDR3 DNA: TGTGCCAGCACCCACCCTCTCCACGGACTAGACGACACCGGGGAGCTGTTTTTT.

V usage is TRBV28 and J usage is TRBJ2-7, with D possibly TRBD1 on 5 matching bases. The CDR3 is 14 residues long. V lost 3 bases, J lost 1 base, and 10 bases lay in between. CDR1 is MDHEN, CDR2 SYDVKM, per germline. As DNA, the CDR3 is TGTGCCAGCAGTTTCCTAGGGGAATCCTACGAGCAGTACTTC. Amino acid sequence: CASSFLGESYEQYF. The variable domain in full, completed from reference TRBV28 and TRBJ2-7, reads DVKVTQSSRYLVKRTGEKVFLECVQDMDHENMFWYRQDPGLGLRLIYFSYDVKMKEKGDIPEGYSVSREKKERFSLILESASTNQTSMYLCASSFLGESYEQYFGPGTRLTVT.

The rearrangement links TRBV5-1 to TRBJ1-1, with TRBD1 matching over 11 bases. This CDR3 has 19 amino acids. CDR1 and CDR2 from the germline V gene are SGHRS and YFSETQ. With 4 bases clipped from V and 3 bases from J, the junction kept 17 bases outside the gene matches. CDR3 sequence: CASSKRTRTGGSLDTEAFF. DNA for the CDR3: TGCGCCAGCAGCAAGCGAACCCGGACAGGGGGCTCTTTGGACACTGAAGCTTTCTTT.

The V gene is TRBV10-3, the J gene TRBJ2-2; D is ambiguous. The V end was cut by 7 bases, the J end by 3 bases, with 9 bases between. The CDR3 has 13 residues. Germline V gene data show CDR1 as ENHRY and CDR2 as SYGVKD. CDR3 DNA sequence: TGTGCCATCACGAACTACGACACCGGGGAGCTGTTTTTT. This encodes CAITNYDTGELFF.

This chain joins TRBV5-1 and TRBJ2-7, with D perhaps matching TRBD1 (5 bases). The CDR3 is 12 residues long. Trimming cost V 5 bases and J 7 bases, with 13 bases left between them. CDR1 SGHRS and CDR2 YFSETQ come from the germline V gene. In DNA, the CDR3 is TGCGCCAGCAGGAAACAGGAGTGGGAGCAGTACTTC. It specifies CASRKQEWEQYF.

CDR3 region: CASSLGQNEQFF. As DNA, the CDR3 is TGTGCCAGCAGCTTGGGACAAAATGAGCAGTTCTTC. The V call is TRBV5-4, the J call TRBJ2-1; D not certain. This CDR3 comprises 12 residues. Per germline, CDR1 SGHNT and CDR2 YYREEE (reference sequence). Trimming took off 0 bases at V and 7 bases at J, with 5 bases between the two ends. Supplemented by reference TRBV5-4 and TRBJ2-1, the full variable domain reads ETGVTQSPTHLIKTRGQQVTLRCSSQSGHNTVSWYQQALGQGPQFIFQYYREEENGRGNFPPRFSGLQFPNYSSELNVNALELDDSALYLCASSLGQNEQFFGPGTRLTVL.

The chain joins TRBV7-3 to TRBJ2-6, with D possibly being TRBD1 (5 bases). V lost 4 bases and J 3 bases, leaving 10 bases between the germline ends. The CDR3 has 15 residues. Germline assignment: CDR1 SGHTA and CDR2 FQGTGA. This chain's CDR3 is CASSSSGNGANVLTF. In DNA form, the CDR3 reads TGTGCCAGCAGCTCGTCAGGGAATGGGGCCAACGTCCTGACTTTC.

Here the CDR3 DNA reads TGTGCCAGTAGGTCTAGGGGGCGAGATACGCAGTATTTT. It encodes CASRSRGRDTQYF. The rearrangement links TRBV19 to TRBJ2-3; TRBD1 aligns across 7 bases. The CDR3 spans 13 residues. J was trimmed by 5 bases and V by 6 bases; bases with no gene match: 5. CDR1 is LNHDA, CDR2 SQIVND, per germline (reference sequence).

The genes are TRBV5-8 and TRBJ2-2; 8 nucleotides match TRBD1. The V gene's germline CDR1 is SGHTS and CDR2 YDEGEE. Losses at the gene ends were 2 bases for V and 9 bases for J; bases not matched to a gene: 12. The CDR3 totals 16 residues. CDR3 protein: CASSFSDRALGRELFF. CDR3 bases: TGTGCCAGCAGCTTTTCGGACAGGGCTTTAGGCCGGGAGCTGTTTTTT.

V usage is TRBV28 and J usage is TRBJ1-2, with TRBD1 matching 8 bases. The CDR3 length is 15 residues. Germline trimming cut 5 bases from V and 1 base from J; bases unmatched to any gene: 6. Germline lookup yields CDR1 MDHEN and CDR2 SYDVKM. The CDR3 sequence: CASSTQTGVNYGYTF. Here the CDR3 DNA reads TGTGCCAGCAGTACCCAGACAGGGGTTAACTATGGCTACACCTTC.

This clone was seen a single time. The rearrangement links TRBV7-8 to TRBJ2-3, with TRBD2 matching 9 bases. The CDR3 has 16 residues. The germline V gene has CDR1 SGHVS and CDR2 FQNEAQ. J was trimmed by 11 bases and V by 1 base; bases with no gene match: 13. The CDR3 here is CASSLGASGAHGGQYF. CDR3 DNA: TGTGCCAGCAGCTTAGGGGCTAGCGGGGCACACGGGGGGCAGTATTTT.

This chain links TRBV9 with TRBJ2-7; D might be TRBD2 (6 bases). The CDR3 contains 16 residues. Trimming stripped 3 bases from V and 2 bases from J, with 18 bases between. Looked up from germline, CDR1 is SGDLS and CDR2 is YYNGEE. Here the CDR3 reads CASSAGPSAITYEQYF. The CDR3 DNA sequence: TGTGCCAGCAGCGCGGGCCCTAGCGCGATCACCTACGAGCAGTACTTC. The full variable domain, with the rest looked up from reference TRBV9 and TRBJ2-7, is DSGVTQTPKHLITATGQRVTLRCSPRSGDLSVYWYQQSLDQGLQFLIQYYNGEERAKGNILERFSAQQFPDLHSELNLSSLELGDSALYFCASSAGPSAITYEQYFGPGTRLTVT.

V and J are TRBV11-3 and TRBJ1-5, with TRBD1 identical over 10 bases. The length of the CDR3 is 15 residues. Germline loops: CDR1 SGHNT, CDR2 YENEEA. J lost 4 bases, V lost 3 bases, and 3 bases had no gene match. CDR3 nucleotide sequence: TGTGCCAGCAGCTTTCGGACAGGGGGGAATCAGCCCCAGCATTTT. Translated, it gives CASSFRTGGNQPQHF.

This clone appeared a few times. The CDR3 DNA reads as TGTGCCAGCAGCTTATCCGCGCGTCAGCCCCAGCATTTT. This encodes CASSLSARQPQHF. The V call is TRBV7-9, the J call TRBJ1-5; D is ambiguous. The CDR3 is 13 residues long. V was shortened by 2 bases and J by 6 bases, with 8 bases between the two germline ends. The germline V gene has CDR1 SEHNR and CDR2 FQNEAQ (reference sequence). Using reference TRBV7-9 and TRBJ1-5 for the parts outside the CDR3, the full variable domain is DTGVSQNPRHKITKRGQNVTFRCDPISEHNRLYWYRQTLGQGPEFLTYFQNEAQLEKSRLLSDRFSAERPKGSFSTLEIQRTEQGDSAMYLCASSLSARQPQHFGDGTRLSIL.

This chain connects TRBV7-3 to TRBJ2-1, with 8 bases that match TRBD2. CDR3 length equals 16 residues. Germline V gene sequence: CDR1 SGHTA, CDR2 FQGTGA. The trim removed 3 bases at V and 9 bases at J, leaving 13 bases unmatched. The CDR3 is CASSLGVAGSPGEQFF. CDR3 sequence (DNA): TGTGCCAGCAGCTTGGGGGTAGCGGGGAGCCCGGGTGAGCAGTTCTTC.